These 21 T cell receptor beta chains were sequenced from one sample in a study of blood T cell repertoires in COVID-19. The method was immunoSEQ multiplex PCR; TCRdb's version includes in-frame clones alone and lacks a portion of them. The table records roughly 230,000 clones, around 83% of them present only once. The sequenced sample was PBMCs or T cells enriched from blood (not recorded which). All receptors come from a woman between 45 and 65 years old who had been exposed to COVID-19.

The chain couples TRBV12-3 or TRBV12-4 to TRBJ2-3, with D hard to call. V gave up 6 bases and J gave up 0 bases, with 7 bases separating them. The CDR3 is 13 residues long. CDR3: CASRLVSTDTQYF. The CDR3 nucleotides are TGTGCCAGCAGACTTGTTAGCACAGATACGCAGTATTTT.

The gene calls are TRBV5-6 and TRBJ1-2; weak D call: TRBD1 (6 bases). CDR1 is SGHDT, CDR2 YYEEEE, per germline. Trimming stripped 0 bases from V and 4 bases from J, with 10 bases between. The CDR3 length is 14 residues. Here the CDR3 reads CASSLAFRGYGYTF. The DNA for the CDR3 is TGTGCCAGCAGCTTGGCGTTCAGGGGCTATGGCTACACCTTC.

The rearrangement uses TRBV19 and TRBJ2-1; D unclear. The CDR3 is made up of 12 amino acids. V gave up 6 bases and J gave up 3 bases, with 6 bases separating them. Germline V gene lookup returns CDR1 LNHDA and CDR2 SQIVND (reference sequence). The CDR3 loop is CASSQFYNEQFF. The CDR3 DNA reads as TGTGCCAGTAGCCAGTTCTACAATGAGCAGTTCTTC.

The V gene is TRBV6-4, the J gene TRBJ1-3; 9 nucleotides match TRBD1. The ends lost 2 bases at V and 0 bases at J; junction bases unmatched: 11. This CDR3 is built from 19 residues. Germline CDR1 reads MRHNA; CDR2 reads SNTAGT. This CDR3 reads CASSDPGDRESFSGNTIYF. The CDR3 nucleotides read TGTGCCAGCAGTGACCCCGGGGACAGGGAGTCCTTCTCTGGAAACACCATATATTTT.

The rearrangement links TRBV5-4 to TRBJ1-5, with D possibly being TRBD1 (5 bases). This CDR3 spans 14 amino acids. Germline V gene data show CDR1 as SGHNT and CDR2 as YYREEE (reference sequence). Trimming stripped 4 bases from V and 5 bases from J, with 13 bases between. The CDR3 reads CASSPGGVDQPQHF. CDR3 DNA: TGTGCCAGCAGCCCTGGAGGGGTAGATCAGCCCCAGCATTTT.

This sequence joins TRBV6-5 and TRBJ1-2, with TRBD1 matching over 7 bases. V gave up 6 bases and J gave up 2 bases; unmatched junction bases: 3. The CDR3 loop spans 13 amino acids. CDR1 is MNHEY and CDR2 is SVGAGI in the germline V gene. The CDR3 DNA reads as TGTGCCAGCAGCTTGACAGGGAACTATGGCTACACCTTC. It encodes CASSLTGNYGYTF.

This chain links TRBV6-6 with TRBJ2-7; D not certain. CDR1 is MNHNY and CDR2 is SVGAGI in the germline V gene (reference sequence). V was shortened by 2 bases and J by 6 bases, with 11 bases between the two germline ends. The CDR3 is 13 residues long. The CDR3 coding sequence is TGTGCCAGCAGTTACCCGCCCCTAGGCGAGCAGTACTTC. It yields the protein CASSYPPLGEQYF.

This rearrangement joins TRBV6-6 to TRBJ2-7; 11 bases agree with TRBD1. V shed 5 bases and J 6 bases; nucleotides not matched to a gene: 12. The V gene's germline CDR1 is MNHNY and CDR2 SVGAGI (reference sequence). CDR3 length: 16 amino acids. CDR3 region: CASSLRPGQGVSEQYF. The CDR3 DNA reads TGTGCCAGCAGTCTCAGGCCGGGACAGGGGGTATCCGAGCAGTACTTC.

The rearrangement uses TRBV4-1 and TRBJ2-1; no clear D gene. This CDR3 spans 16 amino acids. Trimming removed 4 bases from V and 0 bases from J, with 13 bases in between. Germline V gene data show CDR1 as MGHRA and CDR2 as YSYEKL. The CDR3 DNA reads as TGCGCCAGCAGCCCCCTTGACTTACTCTCCTACAATGAGCAGTTCTTC. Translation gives CASSPLDLLSYNEQFF.

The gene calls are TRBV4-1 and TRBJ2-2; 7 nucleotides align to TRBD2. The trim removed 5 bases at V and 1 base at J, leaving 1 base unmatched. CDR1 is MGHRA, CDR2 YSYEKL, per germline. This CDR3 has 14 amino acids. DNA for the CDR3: TGCGCCAGCAGCTGGGGGGGGAACACCGGGGAGCTGTTTTTT. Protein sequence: CASSWGGNTGELFF.

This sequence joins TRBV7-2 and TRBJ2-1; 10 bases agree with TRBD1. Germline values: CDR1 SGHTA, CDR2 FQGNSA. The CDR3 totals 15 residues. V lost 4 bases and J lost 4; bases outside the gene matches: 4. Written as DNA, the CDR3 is TGTGCCAGCAGCTCCGGACAGGGGGAGTACAATGAGCAGTTCTTC. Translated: CASSSGQGEYNEQFF.

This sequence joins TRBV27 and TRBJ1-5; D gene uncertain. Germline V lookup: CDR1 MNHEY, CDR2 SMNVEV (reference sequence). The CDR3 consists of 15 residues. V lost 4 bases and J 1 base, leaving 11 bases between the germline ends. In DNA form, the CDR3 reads TGTGCCAGCAGTTCGGCGAGCGTAAGCAATCAGCCCCAGCATTTT. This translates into CASSSASVSNQPQHF.

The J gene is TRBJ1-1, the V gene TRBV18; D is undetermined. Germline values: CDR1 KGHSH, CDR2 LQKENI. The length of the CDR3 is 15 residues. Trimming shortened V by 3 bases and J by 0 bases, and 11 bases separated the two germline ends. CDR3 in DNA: TGTGCCAGCTCACCCTCTGGACTGATGAACACTGAAGCTTTCTTT. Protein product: CASSPSGLMNTEAFF.

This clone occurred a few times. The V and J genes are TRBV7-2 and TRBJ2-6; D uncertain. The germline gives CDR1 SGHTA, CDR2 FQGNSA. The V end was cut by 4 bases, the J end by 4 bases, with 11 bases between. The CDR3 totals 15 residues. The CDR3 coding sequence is TGTGCCAGCAGCTCTCAGGCTTACGGGGCCAACGTCCTGACTTTC. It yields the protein CASSSQAYGANVLTF. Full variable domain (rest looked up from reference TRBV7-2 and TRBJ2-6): GAGVSQSPSNKVTEKGKDVELRCDPISGHTALYWYRQSLGQGLEFLIYFQGNSAPDKSGLPSDRFSAERTGGSVSTLTIQRTQQEDSAVYLCASSSQAYGANVLTFGAGSRLTVL.

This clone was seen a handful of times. Written as DNA, the CDR3 is TGTGCCACCAGCAAAGGGACAGCAAATGAAAAACTGTTTTTT. Amino acids: CATSKGTANEKLFF. The V gene is TRBV15, the J gene TRBJ1-4, with 7 bases aligning to TRBD1. In germline, CDR1 is LNHNV, CDR2 YYDKDF (reference sequence). The CDR3 contains 14 residues. V lost 4 bases and J lost 5; bases outside the gene matches: 4. Combining the CDR3 with reference TRBV15 and TRBJ1-4 gives the whole variable domain DAMVIQNPRYQVTQFGKPVTLSCSQTLNHNVMYWYQQKSSQAPKLLFHYYDKDFNNEADTPDNFQSRRPNTSFCFLDIRSPGLGDTAMYLCATSKGTANEKLFFGSGTQLSVL.

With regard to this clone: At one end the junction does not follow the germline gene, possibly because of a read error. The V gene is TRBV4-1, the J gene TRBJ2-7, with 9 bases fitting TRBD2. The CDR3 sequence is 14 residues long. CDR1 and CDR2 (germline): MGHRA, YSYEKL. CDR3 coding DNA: TGCGCCAGCAGCCAAGATCTTAGTAGCGGGGGCCCCACCTTC. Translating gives CASSQDLSSGGPTF.

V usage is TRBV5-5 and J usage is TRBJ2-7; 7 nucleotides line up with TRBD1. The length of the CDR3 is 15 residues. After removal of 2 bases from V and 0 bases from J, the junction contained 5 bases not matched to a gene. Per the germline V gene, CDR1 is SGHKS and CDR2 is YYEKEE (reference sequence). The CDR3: CASSFDGQASYEQYF. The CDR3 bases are TGTGCCAGCAGCTTCGACGGACAGGCCTCCTACGAGCAGTACTTC.

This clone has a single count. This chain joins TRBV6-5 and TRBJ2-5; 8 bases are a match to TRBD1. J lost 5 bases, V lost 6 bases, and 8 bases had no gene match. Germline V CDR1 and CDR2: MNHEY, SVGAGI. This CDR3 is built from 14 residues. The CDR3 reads CASSRTGSGETQYF. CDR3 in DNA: TGTGCCAGCAGCCGGACAGGGTCGGGGGAGACCCAGTACTTC.

In DNA, the CDR3 is TGTGCCAGCAGCCACGACAGGGACGCAGCTTTCTTT. Its protein product is CASSHDRDAAFF. The chain is built from TRBV3-1 (or the pseudogene TRBV3-2) and TRBJ1-1; 7 bases fit TRBD1. CDR1 and CDR2 from the germline V gene are LGHDT and YNNKEL (reference sequence). V shed 3 bases, J shed 10 bases, and the junction held 5 bases outside the gene matches. The CDR3 has 12 residues.

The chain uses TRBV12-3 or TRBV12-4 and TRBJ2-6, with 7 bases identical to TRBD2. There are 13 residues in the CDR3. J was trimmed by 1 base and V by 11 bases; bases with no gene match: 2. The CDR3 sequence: CAGGVSGANVLTF. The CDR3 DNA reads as TGTGCCGGGGGGGTGTCTGGGGCCAACGTCCTGACTTTC.

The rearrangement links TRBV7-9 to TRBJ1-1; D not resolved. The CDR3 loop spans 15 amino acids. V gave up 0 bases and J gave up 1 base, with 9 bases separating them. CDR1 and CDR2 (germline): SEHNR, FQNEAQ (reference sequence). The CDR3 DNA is TGTGCCAGCAGCTTAGCGTTCGGAGAGAACACTGAAGCTTTCTTT. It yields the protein CASSLAFGENTEAFF. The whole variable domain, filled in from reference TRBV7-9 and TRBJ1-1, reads DTGVSQNPRHKITKRGQNVTFRCDPISEHNRLYWYRQTLGQGPEFLTYFQNEAQLEKSRLLSDRFSAERPKGSFSTLEIQRTEQGDSAMYLCASSLAFGENTEAFFGQGTRLTVV.